The 23 T cell receptor beta chains below come from one sample, sequenced in a study of molecular identifiers for immune sequencing clone quantification. TCRdb reprocessed the PCR reads via MiXCR and lists one record per CDR3 protein. The sample carries about 640,000 distinct CDR3 sequences, about 20% recorded once. Sequences were obtained from naive CD8+ T cells from blood, with Jurkat cell RNA spiked in. Specified subset: FACS-sorted CD8+CD4-CCR7+CD45RA+ naive T cells. The source of these receptors is a human donor in good health. Some libraries in this study had Jurkat cell RNA spiked in.

The chain joins TRBV7-7 to TRBJ2-3; possible D gene TRBD1, 6 bases. Germline lookup yields CDR1 SSHAT and CDR2 FNYEAQ (reference sequence). The CDR3 sequence is 14 residues long. Between the trimmed V and J ends, which lost 8 bases and 5 bases, there was a span of 17 bases. The CDR3 DNA is TGTGCCAGCTCCCCGGGTCAGGGGCAAGATACGCAGTATTTT. It yields the protein CASSPGQGQDTQYF.

For this clonotype: This clone may be a read error of a much larger clone one base away. The chain carries TRBV6-5 and TRBJ1-5; D ambiguous. Looked up from germline, CDR1 is MNHEY and CDR2 is SVGAGI. The CDR3 contains 15 residues. The V gene lost 2 bases and the J gene lost 5 bases, with 13 bases spanning the gap. In DNA, the CDR3 is TGTGCCAGCAGTTACCGGGCCAGGAGGGATCAGCCCCAGCATTTT. Protein: CASSYRARRDQPQHF.

This clonotype showed up just a few times. The V call is TRBV15, the J call TRBJ2-2; TRBD2 agrees at 9 bases. The germline CDR1 and CDR2 sequences are LNHNV and YYDKDF (reference sequence). J was trimmed by 7 bases and V by 9 bases; bases with no gene match: 0. The CDR3 spans 11 residues. The CDR3, as DNA: TGTGCCACTAGCGGGAGCGGGGAGCTGTTTTTT. This gives the protein CATSGSGELFF.

The rearrangement joins TRBV4-3 to TRBJ2-4; possible D gene TRBD2, 6 bases. The CDR3 spans 14 residues. V lost 0 bases and J lost 8, with 11 bases in between. Germline values: CDR1 LGHNA, CDR2 YSLEER. The CDR3 coding sequence is TGCGCCAGCAGCCAAGATCTGCGGGGATACATTCAGTACTTC. This gives the protein CASSQDLRGYIQYF.

This clonotype was seen repeatedly, ten times or more. This chain connects TRBV7-9 to TRBJ2-3; 7 bases are shared with TRBD1. V gave up 3 bases and J gave up 6 bases; unmatched junction bases: 3. Germline loops: CDR1 SEHNR, CDR2 FQNEAQ (reference sequence). The CDR3 extends over 13 amino acids. The CDR3 bases are TGTGCCAGCAGCTTTGACAGGGAGGATACGCAGTATTTT. Protein: CASSFDREDTQYF. The full variable domain, completed using reference TRBV7-9 and TRBJ2-3, is DTGVSQNPRHKITKRGQNVTFRCDPISEHNRLYWYRQTLGQGPEFLTYFQNEAQLEKSRLLSDRFSAERPKGSFSTLEIQRTEQGDSAMYLCASSFDREDTQYFGPGTRLTVL.

This clonotype was counted at least ten times. CDR3 sequence: CASSPGTLGPYF. CDR3 sequence (DNA): TGTGCCAGCAGCCCCGGCACTTTGGGGCCGTATTTT. The chain has TRBV7-9 and TRBJ2-3, with a tentative D call TRBD1 (5 bases). V shed 5 bases and J shed 14 bases, with 17 bases lying between them. The CDR3 length is 12 residues. Germline assignment: CDR1 SEHNR and CDR2 FQNEAQ (reference sequence).

This clonotype was recorded at least ten times. The V call is TRBV9, the J call TRBJ1-5; D ambiguous. Trimming left V 0 bases short and J 3 bases short, with 10 bases between. The CDR3 totals 15 residues. Germline assignment: CDR1 SGDLS and CDR2 YYNGEE. In DNA, the CDR3 is TGTGCCAGCAGCGTAGAAGGACTTCTCAATCAGCCCCAGCATTTT. Translated, it gives CASSVEGLLNQPQHF.

Notes on this clonotype: This may be a read error, as it is one base from a much larger clone. This chain joins TRBV20-1 and TRBJ2-7; D is uncertain. CDR3 length: 10 amino acids. Per germline, CDR1 DFQATT and CDR2 SNEGSKA (reference sequence). The V and J ends lost 5 bases and 7 bases respectively, with 9 bases between them. The CDR3 is CSAGLREQYF. The CDR3 DNA follows: TGCAGTGCTGGTTTAAGGGAGCAGTACTTC.

At least ten counts were recorded for this clonotype. The chain joins TRBV4-3 to TRBJ2-2; no clear D gene. Trimming removed 3 bases from V and 5 bases from J, with 13 bases in between. The CDR3 is 15 residues long. Germline-derived CDR1 and CDR2 are LGHNA and YSLEER. CDR3 DNA sequence: TGCGCCAGCAGCCAGCCCACGAGAGGTACCGGGGAGCTGTTTTTT. Its translation: CASSQPTRGTGELFF.

This clonotype came up many times. The chain is built from TRBV27 and TRBJ1-6; D remains unclear. Germline assignment: CDR1 MNHEY and CDR2 SMNVEV (reference sequence). The V and J ends lost 2 bases and 9 bases respectively, with 5 bases between them. The CDR3 runs 12 residues. The CDR3 bases are TGTGCCAGCAGTTTACCGGCTTCACCCCTCCACTTT. This codes for CASSLPASPLHF.

This clonotype was detected ten times or more. The chain recombines TRBV7-6 with TRBJ2-5, with D uncertain. The germline V gene encodes CDR1 SGHVS and CDR2 FNYEAQ. CDR3 length equals 15 residues. Trimming cost V 5 bases and J 1 base, with 14 bases left between them. The DNA of the CDR3 is TGTGCCAGCAGCCCGTTTAGGCCGAGCCAAGAGACCCAGTACTTC. This codes for CASSPFRPSQETQYF. The entire variable domain, with the rest obtained from reference TRBV7-6 and TRBJ2-5, is as follows: GAGVSQSPRYKVTKRGQDVALRCDPISGHVSLYWYRQALGQGPEFLTYFNYEAQQDKSGLPNDRFSAERPEGSISTLTIQRTEQRDSAMYRCASSPFRPSQETQYFGPGTRLLVL.

This clonotype was found many times. The CDR3 region has the DNA TGTGCCAGCAGTCTTTGGACTGGCGGCAACACTGAAGCTTTCTTT. It specifies CASSLWTGGNTEAFF. This chain connects TRBV6-2 or TRBV6-3 to TRBJ1-1; D gene unclear. The CDR3 sequence is 15 residues long. Looked up from germline, CDR1 is MNHEY and CDR2 is SVGEGT. V lost 5 bases to trimming and J lost 2 bases, with 15 bases between them.

This clonotype has ten or more counts. The chain is built from TRBV19 and TRBJ1-2; 7 nucleotides match TRBD1. V shed 2 bases and J 8 bases; nucleotides not matched to a gene: 14. Germline CDR1 is LNHDA and CDR2 is SQIVND (reference sequence). The CDR3 spans 16 residues. The CDR3 loop reads CASSINPWAGGIGYTF. In DNA, the CDR3 is TGTGCCAGTAGTATAAACCCCTGGGCAGGGGGTATCGGCTACACCTTC.

This clonotype has a count of ten or more. This chain joins TRBV6-5 and TRBJ2-7; a weak D match, TRBD2 (5 bases). The V gene lost 6 bases and the J gene lost 4 bases, with 13 bases spanning the gap. This CDR3 spans 13 amino acids. Germline lookup yields CDR1 MNHEY and CDR2 SVGAGI. This CDR3 is CASSPDGGYEQYF. The DNA of the CDR3 is TGTGCCAGCAGCCCCGATGGAGGTTACGAGCAGTACTTC.

This clonotype was observed at least ten times. This rearrangement joins TRBV7-6 to TRBJ1-1, with TRBD1 matching 8 bases. The V gene's germline CDR1 is SGHVS and CDR2 FNYEAQ. With V trimmed by 5 bases and J by 5 bases, 10 bases remained unmatched. There are 15 residues in the CDR3. CDR3 bases: TGTGCCAGCAGCACTAGGACGGACAGGGAAACTGAAGCTTTCTTT. Amino acids: CASSTRTDRETEAFF. The variable domain in full, with the rest retrieved from reference TRBV7-6 and TRBJ1-1, is GAGVSQSPRYKVTKRGQDVALRCDPISGHVSLYWYRQALGQGPEFLTYFNYEAQQDKSGLPNDRFSAERPEGSISTLTIQRTEQRDSAMYRCASSTRTDRETEAFFGQGTRLTVV.

The chain employs TRBV4-2 and TRBJ2-7; 15 nucleotides agree with TRBD2. Germline CDR1 LGHNA, CDR2 YNFKEQ. The CDR3 contains 22 residues. The ends lost 1 base at V and 3 bases at J; junction bases unmatched: 19. In nucleotides, the CDR3 is TGTGCCAGCAGCCAAGTAGAGCTAACGCCGGGACTAGCGGGAGGTAACAACTACGAGCAGTACTTC. Translated: CASSQVELTPGLAGGNNYEQYF.

The J gene is TRBJ1-1, the V gene TRBV27; no firm D call. The germline CDR1 and CDR2 sequences are MNHEY and SMNVEV (reference sequence). The V and J ends lost 6 bases and 4 bases respectively, with 12 bases between them. The CDR3 has 13 amino acids. The CDR3 protein is CASRVRGGTEAFF. DNA of the CDR3: TGTGCCAGCAGGGTTCGGGGAGGCACTGAAGCTTTCTTT.

Notes on this clonotype: Because it lacks the conserved phenylalanine or tryptophan at the end, this CDR3 is likely a read error. This rearrangement joins TRBV27 to TRBJ2-7; the D is unclear. The CDR3 runs 16 residues. Germline lookup yields CDR1 MNHEY and CDR2 SMNVEV (reference sequence). V lost 8 bases and J lost 3, with 23 bases in between. Written as DNA, the CDR3 is TGTGCCAGCTTCAAAGGTTCGAGACTGACCCTCTACGAGCAGTACCTC. Its protein is CASFKGSRLTLYEQYL.

This clonotype was found a few times. The chain employs TRBV5-8 and TRBJ1-5, with D unclear. Germline-derived CDR1 and CDR2 are SGHTS and YDEGEE. V lost 3 bases and J lost 6, with 13 bases in between. This CDR3 contains 14 residues. CDR3 region: CASSYASIGQPQHF. The CDR3 nucleotides are TGTGCCAGCAGCTATGCATCCATCGGTCAGCCCCAGCATTTT.

This clonotype was counted a few times. V is TRBV20-1 and J is TRBJ2-7, with unresolved D. Germline CDR1 and CDR2: DFQATT and SNEGSKA (reference sequence). The CDR3 loop spans 13 amino acids. The germline V and J ends were trimmed by 0 bases and 2 bases, with 8 bases remaining between them. As DNA, the CDR3 is TGCAGTGCTAGAGACCTTTTCACCTACGAGCAGTACTTC. As protein: CSARDLFTYEQYF.

Comments on this clonotype: Just one base apart from a much larger clone, this may be a read error. The conserved final phenylalanine or tryptophan is absent from the CDR3, which likely points to a read error. Because the CDR3's place on the DNA is in doubt, the DNA is left out and the CDR3 is given as listed by TCRdb. CDR3 in amino acids: CASSEADNS. The rearrangement links TRBV7-3 to TRBJ1-4. Germline CDR1 SGHTA, CDR2 FQGTGA. The CDR3 length equals 9 residues, ends included.

This clonotype was observed at least ten times. The V and J genes are TRBV5-1 and TRBJ1-2; 9 bases match TRBD1. From germline, CDR1 is SGHRS and CDR2 YFSETQ. V gave up 4 bases and J gave up 2 bases; unmatched junction bases: 3. The CDR3 runs to 14 residues. CDR3 bases: TGCGCCAGCAGCGGAGGACAGGGGAACTATGGCTACACCTTC. Translation: CASSGGQGNYGYTF. Full variable domain (rest looked up from reference TRBV5-1 and TRBJ1-2): KAGVTQTPRYLIKTRGQQVTLSCSPISGHRSVSWYQQTPGQGLQFLFEYFSETQRNKGNFPGRFSGRQFSNSRSEMNVSTLELGDSALYLCASSGGQGNYGYTFGSGTRLTVV.

This clonotype occurred once. It may be a read error: a sequence one base away is much more abundant. This chain joins TRBV21-1 and TRBJ1-1. TRBV21-1 is given as a pseudogene. This CDR3 spans 16 amino acids. The CDR3 here is CAGSLTSSVVGTEAFF. As DNA, the CDR3 is TGTGCCGGCAGCCTCACAAGTTCGGTGGTCGGGACTGAAGCTTTCTTT.